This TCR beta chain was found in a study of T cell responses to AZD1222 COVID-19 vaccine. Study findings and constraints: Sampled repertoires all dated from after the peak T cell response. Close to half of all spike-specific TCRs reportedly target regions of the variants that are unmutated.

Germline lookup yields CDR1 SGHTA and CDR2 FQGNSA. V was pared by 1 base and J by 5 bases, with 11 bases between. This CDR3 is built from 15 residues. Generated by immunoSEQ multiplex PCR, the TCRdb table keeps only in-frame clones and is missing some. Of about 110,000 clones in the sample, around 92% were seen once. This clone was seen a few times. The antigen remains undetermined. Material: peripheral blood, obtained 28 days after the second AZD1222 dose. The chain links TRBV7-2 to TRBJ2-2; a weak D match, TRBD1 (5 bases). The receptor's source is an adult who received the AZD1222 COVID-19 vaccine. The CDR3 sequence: CASSLDGRATGELFF. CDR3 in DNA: TGTGCCAGCAGCTTAGACGGCAGGGCAACCGGGGAGCTGTTTTTT.